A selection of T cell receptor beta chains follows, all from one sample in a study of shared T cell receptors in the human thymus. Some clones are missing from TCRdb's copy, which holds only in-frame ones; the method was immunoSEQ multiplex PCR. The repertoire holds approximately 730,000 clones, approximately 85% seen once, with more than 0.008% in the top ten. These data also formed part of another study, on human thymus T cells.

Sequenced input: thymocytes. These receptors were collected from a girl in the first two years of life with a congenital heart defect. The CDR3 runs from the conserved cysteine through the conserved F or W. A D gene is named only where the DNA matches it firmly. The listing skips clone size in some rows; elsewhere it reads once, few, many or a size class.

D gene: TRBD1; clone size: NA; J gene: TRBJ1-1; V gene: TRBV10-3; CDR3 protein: CAISLQGDGVTEAFF; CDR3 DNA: TGTGCCATCAGCTTACAGGGGGACGGGGTCACTGAAGCTTTCTTT
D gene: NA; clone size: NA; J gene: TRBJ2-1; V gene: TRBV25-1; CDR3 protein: CASSGSRAAGYNEQFF; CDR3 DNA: TGTGCCAGCAGTGGAAGTCGAGCGGCGGGATACAATGAGCAGTTCTTC
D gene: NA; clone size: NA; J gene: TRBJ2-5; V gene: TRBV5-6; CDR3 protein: CASSSTFGETQYF; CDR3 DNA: TGTGCCAGCAGCTCGACGTTCGGGGAGACCCAGTACTTC
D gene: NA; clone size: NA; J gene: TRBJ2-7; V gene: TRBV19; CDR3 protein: CASSISGPANLYEQYF; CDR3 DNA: TGTGCCAGTAGTATTAGCGGTCCCGCGAACCTTTACGAGCAGTACTTC
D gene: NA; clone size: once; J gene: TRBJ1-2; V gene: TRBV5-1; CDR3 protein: CASSLYGRENGYTF; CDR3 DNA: TGCGCCAGCAGCTTGTACGGCAGGGAAAATGGCTACACCTTC
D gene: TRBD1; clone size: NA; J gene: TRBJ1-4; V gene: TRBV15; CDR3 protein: CATSSRQGNEKLFF; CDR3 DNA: TGTGCCACCAGCAGTAGACAGGGGAATGAAAAACTGTTTTTT
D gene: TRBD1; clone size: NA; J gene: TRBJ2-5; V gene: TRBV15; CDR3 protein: CATSRPGQGEETQYF; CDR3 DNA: TGTGCCACCAGCAGACCGGGACAGGGGGAAGAGACCCAGTACTTC
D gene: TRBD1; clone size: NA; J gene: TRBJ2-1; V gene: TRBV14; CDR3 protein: CASRHKGQGDDGEQFF; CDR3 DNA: TGTGCCAGCAGACATAAGGGACAGGGGGACGACGGGGAGCAGTTCTTC
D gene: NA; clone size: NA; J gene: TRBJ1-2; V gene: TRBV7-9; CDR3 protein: CASSVQGVECGYTF; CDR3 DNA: TGTGCCAGCAGTGTACAGGGAGTCGAATGTGGCTACACCTTC
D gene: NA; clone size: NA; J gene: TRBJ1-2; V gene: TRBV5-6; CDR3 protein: CASSALPRDSNYGYTF; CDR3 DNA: TGTGCCAGCAGCGCCCTACCCCGGGATTCGAACTATGGCTACACCTTC
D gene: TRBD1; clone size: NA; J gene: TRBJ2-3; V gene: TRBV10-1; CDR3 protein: CASSERYGTDNTDTQYF; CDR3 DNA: TGCGCCAGCAGTGAGCGATACGGGACAGATAACACAGATACGCAGTATTTT